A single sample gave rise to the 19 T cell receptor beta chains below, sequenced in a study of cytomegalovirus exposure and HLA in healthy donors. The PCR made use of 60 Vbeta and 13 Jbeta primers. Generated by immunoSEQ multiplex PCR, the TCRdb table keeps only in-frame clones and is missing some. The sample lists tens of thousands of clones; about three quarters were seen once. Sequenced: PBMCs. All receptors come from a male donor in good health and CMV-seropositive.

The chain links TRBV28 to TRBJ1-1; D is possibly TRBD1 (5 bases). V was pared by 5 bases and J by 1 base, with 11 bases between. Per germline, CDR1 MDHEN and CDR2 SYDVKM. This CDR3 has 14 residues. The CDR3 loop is CASSPDQGNTEAFF. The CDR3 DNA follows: TGTGCCAGCAGTCCCGACCAGGGGAACACTGAAGCTTTCTTT.

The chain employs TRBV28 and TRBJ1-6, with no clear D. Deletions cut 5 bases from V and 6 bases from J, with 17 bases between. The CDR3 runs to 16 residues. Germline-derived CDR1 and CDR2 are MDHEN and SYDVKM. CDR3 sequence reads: CASSLPPPLGNSPLHF. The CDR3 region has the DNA TGTGCCAGCAGTCTGCCCCCTCCGCTCGGTAATTCACCCCTCCACTTT.

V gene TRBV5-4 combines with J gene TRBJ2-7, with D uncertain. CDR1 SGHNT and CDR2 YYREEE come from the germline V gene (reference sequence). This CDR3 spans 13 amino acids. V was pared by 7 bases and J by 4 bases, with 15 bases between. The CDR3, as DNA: TGTGCCAGCTCTGCAGTCTCCCCATACGAGCAGTACTTC. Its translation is CASSAVSPYEQYF.

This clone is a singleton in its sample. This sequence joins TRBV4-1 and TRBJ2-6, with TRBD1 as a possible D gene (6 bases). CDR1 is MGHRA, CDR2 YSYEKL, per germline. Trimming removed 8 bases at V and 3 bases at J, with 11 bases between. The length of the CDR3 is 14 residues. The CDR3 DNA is TGCGCCAGCGACAGGATACTTGGGGCCAACGTCCTGACTTTC. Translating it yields CASDRILGANVLTF.

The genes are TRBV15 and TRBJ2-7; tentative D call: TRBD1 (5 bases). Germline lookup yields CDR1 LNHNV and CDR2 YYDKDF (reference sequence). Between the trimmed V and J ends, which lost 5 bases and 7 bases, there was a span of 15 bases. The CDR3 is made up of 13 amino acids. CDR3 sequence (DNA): TGTGCCACCAGCTCCCAAAGGGGAAAGGAGCAGTACTTC. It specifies CATSSQRGKEQYF.

CDR3: CASSSIAGGRTDTQYF. The CDR3 nucleotides read TGTGCCAGCAGCTCTATAGCGGGGGGCAGGACAGATACGCAGTATTTT. The chain has TRBV7-2 and TRBJ2-3, with TRBD2 matching 10 bases. The CDR3 length is 16 residues. V was pared by 4 bases and J by 3 bases, with 7 bases of the junction left unmatched. Germline CDR1 is SGHTA and CDR2 is FQGNSA.

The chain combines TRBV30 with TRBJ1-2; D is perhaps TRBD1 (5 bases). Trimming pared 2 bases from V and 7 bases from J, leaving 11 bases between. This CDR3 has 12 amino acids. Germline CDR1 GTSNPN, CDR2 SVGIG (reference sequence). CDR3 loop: CAWSTSQGGYTF. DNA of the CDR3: TGTGCCTGGAGTACCTCCCAGGGTGGCTACACCTTC.

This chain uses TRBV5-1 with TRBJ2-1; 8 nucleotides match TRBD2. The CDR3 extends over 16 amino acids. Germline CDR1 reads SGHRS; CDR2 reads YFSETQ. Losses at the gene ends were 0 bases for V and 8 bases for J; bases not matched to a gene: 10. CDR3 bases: TGCGCCAGCAGCTTGGAAACGGGGGGGCCGGATGATGAGCAGTTCTTC. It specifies CASSLETGGPDDEQFF.

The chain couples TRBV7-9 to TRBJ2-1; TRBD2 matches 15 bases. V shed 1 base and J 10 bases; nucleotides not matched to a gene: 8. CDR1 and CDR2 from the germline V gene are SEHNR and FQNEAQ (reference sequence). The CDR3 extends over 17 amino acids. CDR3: CASSLGGGLAGGREQFF. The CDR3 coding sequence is TGTGCCAGCAGCTTAGGGGGGGGACTAGCGGGAGGTAGGGAGCAGTTCTTC.

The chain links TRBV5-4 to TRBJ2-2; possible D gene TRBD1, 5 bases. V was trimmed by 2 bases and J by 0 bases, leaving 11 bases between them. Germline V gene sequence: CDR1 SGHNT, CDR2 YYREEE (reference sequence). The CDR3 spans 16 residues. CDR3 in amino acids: CASSFRAGPNTGELFF. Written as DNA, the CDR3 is TGTGCCAGCAGCTTCCGGGCAGGGCCGAACACCGGGGAGCTGTTTTTT.

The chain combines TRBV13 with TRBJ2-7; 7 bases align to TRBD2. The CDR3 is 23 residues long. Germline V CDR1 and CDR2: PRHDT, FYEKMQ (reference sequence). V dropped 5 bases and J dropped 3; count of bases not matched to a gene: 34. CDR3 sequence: CASSILLGTATLRTRVVGYEQYF. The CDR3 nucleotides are TGTGCCAGCAGCATCCTACTAGGGACGGCTACACTTCGGACTAGGGTCGTGGGCTACGAGCAGTACTTC.

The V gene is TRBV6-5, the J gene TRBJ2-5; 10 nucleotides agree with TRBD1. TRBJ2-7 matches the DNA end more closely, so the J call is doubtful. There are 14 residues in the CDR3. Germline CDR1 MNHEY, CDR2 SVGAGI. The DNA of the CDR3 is TGTGCCAGCAGTTACGGGACAGGGGCCTACGAGCAGTACTTC. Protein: CASSYGTGAYEQYF.

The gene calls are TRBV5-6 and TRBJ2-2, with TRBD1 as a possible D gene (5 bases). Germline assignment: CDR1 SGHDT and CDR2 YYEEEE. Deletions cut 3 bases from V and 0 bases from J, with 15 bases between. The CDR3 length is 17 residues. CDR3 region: CASSSLGQGTNTGELFF. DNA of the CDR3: TGTGCCAGCAGCTCCCTCGGGCAGGGAACGAACACCGGGGAGCTGTTTTTT.

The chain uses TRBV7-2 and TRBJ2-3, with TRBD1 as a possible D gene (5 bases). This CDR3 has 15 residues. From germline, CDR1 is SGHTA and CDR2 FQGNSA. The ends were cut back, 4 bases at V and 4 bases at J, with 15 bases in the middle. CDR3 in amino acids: CASSSTVLHADTQYF. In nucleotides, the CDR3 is TGTGCCAGCAGCTCGACAGTTTTGCACGCAGATACGCAGTATTTT.

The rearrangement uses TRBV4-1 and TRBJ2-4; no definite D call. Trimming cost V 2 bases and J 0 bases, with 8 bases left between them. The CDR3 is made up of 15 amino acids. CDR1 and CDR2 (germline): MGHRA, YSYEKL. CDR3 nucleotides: TGCGCCAGCAGCCAACCTCGGGTAGCCAAAAACATTCAGTACTTC. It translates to CASSQPRVAKNIQYF.

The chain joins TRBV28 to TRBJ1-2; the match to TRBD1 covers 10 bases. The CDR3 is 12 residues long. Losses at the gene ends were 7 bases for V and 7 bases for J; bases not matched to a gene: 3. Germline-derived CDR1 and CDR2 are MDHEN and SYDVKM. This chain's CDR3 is CASMTGGRGYTF. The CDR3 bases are TGTGCCAGCATGACAGGGGGCCGTGGCTACACCTTC.

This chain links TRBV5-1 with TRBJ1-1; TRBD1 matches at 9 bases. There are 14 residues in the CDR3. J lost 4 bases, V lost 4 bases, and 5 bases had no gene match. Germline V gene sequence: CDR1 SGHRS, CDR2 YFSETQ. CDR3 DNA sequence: TGCGCCAGCAGCGGAGGGACAGGGATCACTGAAGCTTTCTTT. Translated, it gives CASSGGTGITEAFF.

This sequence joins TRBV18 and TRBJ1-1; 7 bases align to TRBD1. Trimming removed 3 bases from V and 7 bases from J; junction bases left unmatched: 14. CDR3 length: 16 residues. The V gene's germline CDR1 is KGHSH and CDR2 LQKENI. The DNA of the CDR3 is TGTGCCAGCTCACCCGCGATCGGGACAGAGTTGCGTGAAGCTTTCTTT. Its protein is CASSPAIGTELREAFF.

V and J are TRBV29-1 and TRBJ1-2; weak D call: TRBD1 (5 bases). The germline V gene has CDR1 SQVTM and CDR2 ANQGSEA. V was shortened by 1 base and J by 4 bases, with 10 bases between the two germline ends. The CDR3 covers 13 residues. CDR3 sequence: CSVEVDSSYGYTF. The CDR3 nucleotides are TGCAGCGTTGAAGTCGACAGTAGCTATGGCTACACCTTC.